The 12 T cell receptor beta chains listed next were all sequenced from one sample in a study of Graves' ophthalmopathy and Graves' hyperthyroidism (dated 2018 in TCRdb). This sample was sequenced with an Illumina HiSeq 2000. For repertoire sequencing, TCR beta CDR3 regions were amplified from RNA transcripts. The first round of RT-PCR was done with HTBI primers and the Qiagen OneStep RT-PCR kit, and was followed by a second round of multiplex PCR, then size selection and purification. TCRdb cleaned the public reads at Q25 with fastp, built clones with MiXCR and kept in-frame beta chains. Records with the same CDR3 protein are collapsed into one entry carrying the most frequent genes and DNA. Present in this sample are a few hundred thousand distinct CDR3 sequences, just under 40% of which were seen just once. The ten biggest clones cover about 4.2% of the sample. The sequencing sample was made of peripheral blood or thyroid tissue (not recorded which). These receptors came from an adult man with Graves' hyperthyroidism.

This clonotype was found many times. The chain employs TRBV10-2 and TRBJ2-7; perhaps TRBD2 as D (6 bases). This CDR3 contains 15 residues. Germline CDR1 is WSHSY and CDR2 is SAAADI. Trimming stripped 6 bases from V and 5 bases from J, with 20 bases between. CDR3 nucleotides: TGCGCCAGCAGAAGTGCTAGCGCAAGGGTGGACGAGCAGTACTTC. It encodes CASRSASARVDEQYF.

This clonotype has ten or more counts. The chain carries TRBV28 and TRBJ1-2, with D maybe TRBD1 (5 bases). CDR1 is MDHEN and CDR2 is SYDVKM in the germline V gene. This CDR3 is 14 amino acids long. Trimming took off 3 bases at V and 6 bases at J, with 14 bases between the two ends. The CDR3 spells CASSFSGLLHGYTF. CDR3 DNA sequence: TGTGCCAGCAGTTTCTCAGGGCTCCTTCATGGCTACACCTTC.

In its sample, this clonotype was seen many times. The J gene is TRBJ1-4, the V gene TRBV12-3 or TRBV12-4; D is ambiguous. This CDR3 has 11 amino acids. V lost 2 bases and J 11 bases, leaving 6 bases between the germline ends. DNA for the CDR3: TGTGCCAGCAGTTTAATGGGTAAACTGTTTTTT. Its protein product is CASSLMGKLFF.

This clonotype has a handful of counts. A much larger clone differs by one base, so this may be a read error. The chain is built from TRBV7-9 and TRBJ2-5; D call uncertain. Per germline, CDR1 SEHNR and CDR2 FQNEAQ (reference sequence). The CDR3 sequence is 14 residues long. The CDR3, as DNA: TGTGCCAGCAGTCCTCTAGGGCACCAAGAGGCCCAGTACTTC. As protein: CASSPLGHQEAQYF.

The chain is built from TRBV29-1 and TRBJ2-5; a weak D match, TRBD2 (6 bases). In germline, CDR1 is SQVTM, CDR2 ANQGSEA. With 0 bases removed from V and 5 bases from J, the gap between germline ends came to 13 bases. The CDR3 is 14 amino acids. CDR3 in amino acids: CSVEDPGARETQYF. The CDR3 DNA sequence: TGCAGCGTTGAAGATCCGGGAGCGAGGGAGACCCAGTACTTC.

Regarding this clonotype: This may stem from a read error, because a much larger clone lies one nucleotide away. The gene calls are TRBV5-1 and TRBJ1-1; D is unresolved. The CDR3 has 15 amino acids. Trimming left V 0 bases short and J 1 base short, with 10 bases between. Per the germline V gene, CDR1 is SGHRS and CDR2 is YFSETQ. CDR3 sequence (DNA): TGCGCCAGCAGCTTGGAAACGGCGGGGAACACTGAAGCTTTCTTT. Translated: CASSLETAGNTEAFF.

This clonotype was observed at least ten times. CDR3 sequence: CASSEVRGSNYGYTF. The DNA of the CDR3 is TGTGCCAGCAGTGAAGTTAGAGGATCTAACTATGGCTACACCTTC. The chain joins TRBV2 to TRBJ1-2; D gene uncertain. This CDR3 contains 15 residues. The germline CDR1 and CDR2 sequences are SNHLY and FYNNEI. V lost 1 base, J lost 0 bases, and 9 bases lay in between.

The genes are TRBV25-1 and TRBJ2-5; 11 bases are a match to TRBD1. This CDR3 has 13 amino acids. Germline loops: CDR1 MGHDK, CDR2 SYGVNS. With 6 bases clipped from V and 5 bases from J, the junction kept 2 bases outside the gene matches. The CDR3 is CASRGQGVETQYF. In DNA form, the CDR3 reads TGTGCCAGCAGGGGACAGGGGGTGGAGACCCAGTACTTC.

Details on this clonotype: A much more abundant neighbour one base away suggests this may be a read error. This chain links TRBV12-3 or TRBV12-4 with TRBJ2-5; D gene ambiguous. V lost 4 bases and J lost 11, with 14 bases in between. The CDR3 length is 12 residues. The CDR3 DNA follows: TGTGCCAGCAGTTCCCCCTGGAAACGGCAGTACTTC. Its translation is CASSSPWKRQYF.

This clonotype was seen a single time. The J gene is TRBJ1-4, the V gene TRBV7-8, with D unclear. Trimming cost V 3 bases and J 3 bases, with 5 bases left between them. Germline CDR1 is SGHVS and CDR2 is FQNEAQ. This CDR3 region has 13 residues. CDR3 sequence (DNA): TGTGCCAGCAGCTTTGATGCTAATGAAAAACTGTTTTTT. Amino acid sequence: CASSFDANEKLFF.

The chain carries TRBV7-9 and TRBJ1-6, with 8 bases lining up with TRBD1. Looked up from germline, CDR1 is SEHNR and CDR2 is FQNEAQ (reference sequence). This CDR3 has 11 residues. With 6 bases clipped from V and 16 bases from J, the junction kept 5 bases outside the gene matches. The CDR3 DNA sequence: TGTGCCAGCAGTGCAAGGACAGGGCTCCACTTT. The encoded protein is CASSARTGLHF.

This clonotype has a count of ten or more. V usage is TRBV11-3 and J usage is TRBJ2-5, with 9 positions matching TRBD1. V lost 5 bases and J lost 4; bases outside the gene matches: 5. CDR3 length: 14 residues. The germline V gene has CDR1 SGHNT and CDR2 YENEEA. The CDR3 DNA reads as TGTGCCAGCAGCCGAGGACAGGGGAGAGAGACCCAGTACTTC. Amino acid sequence: CASSRGQGRETQYF.